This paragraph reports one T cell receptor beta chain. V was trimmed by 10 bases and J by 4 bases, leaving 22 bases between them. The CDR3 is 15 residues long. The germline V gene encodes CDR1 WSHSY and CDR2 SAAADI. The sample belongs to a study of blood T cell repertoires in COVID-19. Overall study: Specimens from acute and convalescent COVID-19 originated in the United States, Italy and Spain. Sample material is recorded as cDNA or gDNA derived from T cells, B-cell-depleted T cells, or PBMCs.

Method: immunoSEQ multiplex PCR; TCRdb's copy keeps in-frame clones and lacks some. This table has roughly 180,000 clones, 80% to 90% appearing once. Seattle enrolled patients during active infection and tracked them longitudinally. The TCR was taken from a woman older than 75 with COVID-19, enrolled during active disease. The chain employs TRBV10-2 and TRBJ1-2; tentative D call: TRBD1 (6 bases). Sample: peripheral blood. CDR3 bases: TGCGCCATCTCCTTAGGGACATTCTCCCTCTATGGCTACACCTTC. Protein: CAISLGTFSLYGYTF.